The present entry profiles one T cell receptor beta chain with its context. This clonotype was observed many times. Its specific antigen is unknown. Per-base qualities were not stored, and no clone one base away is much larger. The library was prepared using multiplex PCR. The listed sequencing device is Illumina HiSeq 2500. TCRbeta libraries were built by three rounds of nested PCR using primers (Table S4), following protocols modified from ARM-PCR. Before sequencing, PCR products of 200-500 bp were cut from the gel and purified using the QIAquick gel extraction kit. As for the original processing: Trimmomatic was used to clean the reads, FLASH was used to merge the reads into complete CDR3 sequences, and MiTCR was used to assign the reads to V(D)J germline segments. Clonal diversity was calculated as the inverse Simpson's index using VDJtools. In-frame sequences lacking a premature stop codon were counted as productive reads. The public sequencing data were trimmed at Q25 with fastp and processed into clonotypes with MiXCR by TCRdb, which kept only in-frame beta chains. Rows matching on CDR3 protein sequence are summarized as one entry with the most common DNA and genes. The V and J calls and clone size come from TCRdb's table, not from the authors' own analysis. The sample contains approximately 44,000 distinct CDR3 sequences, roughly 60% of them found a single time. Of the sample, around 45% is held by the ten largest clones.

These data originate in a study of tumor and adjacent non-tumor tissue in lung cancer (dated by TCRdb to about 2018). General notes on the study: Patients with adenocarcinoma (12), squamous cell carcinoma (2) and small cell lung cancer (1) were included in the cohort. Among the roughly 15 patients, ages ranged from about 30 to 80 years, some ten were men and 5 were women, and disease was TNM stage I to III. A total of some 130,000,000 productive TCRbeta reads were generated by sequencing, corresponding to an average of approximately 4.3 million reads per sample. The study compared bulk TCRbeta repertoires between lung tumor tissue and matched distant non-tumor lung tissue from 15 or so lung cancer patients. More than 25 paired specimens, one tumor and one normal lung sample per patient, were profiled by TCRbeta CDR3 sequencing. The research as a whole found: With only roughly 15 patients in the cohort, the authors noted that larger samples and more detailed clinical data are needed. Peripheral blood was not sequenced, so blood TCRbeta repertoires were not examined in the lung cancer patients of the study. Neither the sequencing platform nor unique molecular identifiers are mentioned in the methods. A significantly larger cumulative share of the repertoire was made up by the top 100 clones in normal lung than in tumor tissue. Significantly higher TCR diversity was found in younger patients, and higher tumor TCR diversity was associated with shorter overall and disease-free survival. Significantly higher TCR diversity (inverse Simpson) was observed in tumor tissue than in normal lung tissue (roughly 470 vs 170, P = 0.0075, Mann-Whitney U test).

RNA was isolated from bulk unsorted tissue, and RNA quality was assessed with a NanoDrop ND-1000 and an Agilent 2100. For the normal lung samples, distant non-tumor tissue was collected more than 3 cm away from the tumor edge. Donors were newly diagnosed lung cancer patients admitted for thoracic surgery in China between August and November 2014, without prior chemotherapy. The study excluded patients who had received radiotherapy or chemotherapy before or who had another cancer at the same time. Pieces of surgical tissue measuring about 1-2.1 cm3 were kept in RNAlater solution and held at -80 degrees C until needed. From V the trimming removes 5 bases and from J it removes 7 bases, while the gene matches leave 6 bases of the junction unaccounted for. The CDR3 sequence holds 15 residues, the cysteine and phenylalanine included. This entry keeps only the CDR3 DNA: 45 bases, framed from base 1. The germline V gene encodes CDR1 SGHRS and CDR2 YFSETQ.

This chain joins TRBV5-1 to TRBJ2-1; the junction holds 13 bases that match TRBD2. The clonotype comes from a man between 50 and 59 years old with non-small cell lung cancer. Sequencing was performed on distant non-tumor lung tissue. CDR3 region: CASSRTSGSANEQFF. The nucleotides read TGCGCCAGCAGTAGGACTAGCGGGAGTGCAAATGAGCAGTTCTTC.